The subject of this entry is one T cell receptor (beta chain). Its target antigen remains unknown. The record has no base qualities; no much larger clone is one base away. TCR CDR3 regions were amplified from genomic DNA by multiplex PCR using the deep immunoSEQ assay. Extracted genomic DNA from each cell subset was spread evenly across all wells of several immunoSEQ 96-well plates, with each plate serving as a replicate. Each replicate PCR for sorted subsets received approximately 220 ng genomic DNA, equal to 30,000 or so T cell genomes. The purified libraries were quantified using a Qubit 3.0 fluorometer, sized with a Bioanalyzer 2100, and then quantified again using the KAPA Library Quantification kit. Each immunoSEQ 96-well plate was sequenced on its own single-read 150-cycle Illumina NextSeq 550 flow cell. Processing in the source paper ran as follows. Because only junctional sequences without quality scores were contained in the immunoSEQ output, filtering matching that applied to full-length reads could not be performed. Sequences were annotated with PyIR, a Python wrapper for IgBLAST v1.9, and V/J genes and CDR3 were assigned using IMGT germline references. Reads were removed for weak V/J assignments (E-value above 1e-6), missing CDR3, stop codons, out-of-frame junctions, or ambiguous translated residues. V3J clonotypes were defined by identical inferred V gene, J gene, and CDR3 amino acid sequence. The percentage overlap between two repertoires was calculated by dividing the number of shared unique clonotypes by the size of the smaller repertoire. Richness of each repertoire was evaluated using RTK rarefaction, the Chao1 estimator, and Recon v2.1 estimates of unobserved clonotypes. For all TCRbeta clonotypes obtained by the gDNA method from several donors, generation probabilities were computed with OLGA. This immuneACCESS table, as held by TCRdb, lists in-frame sequences with V and J called but not all clones. Of the missing ones, under half trace to an unresolved V gene in checked studies; the others have no known cause. Clone size and the V and J calls come from that table; the DNA yielded D and trimming. This sample is represented by roughly 2.2 million clones; 85% to 95% of them were singletons. Around 0.4% of the sample comes from the top ten.

The sample belongs to a study of shared clonotypes between healthy human individuals (dated by TCRdb to the early 2020s). Turning to the overall study: The cohort included three men and a couple of women between 18 and 49 years of age. Blood TCR repertoires of roughly five healthy adults were deeply sequenced to estimate repertoire size and the extent of clonotype sharing between individuals. For each donor, three plates each were used for CD4 naive and CD4 memory, two plates were used for CD8 naive, and one plate was used for CD8 memory. Different laboratories and diverse techniques were used to prepare libraries and sequence TCR repertoires, to increase sequencing depth and limit assay-specific biases. Each donor's leukapheresis produced roughly between roughly 0.85 and 9.5 billion PBMCs.

The investigation overall reported the following: Sharing across several donors was observed for about 5% of naive CD4, 3.5% of naive CD8, around 2.5% of memory CD4, and 0.4% of memory CD8 clonotypes. Pairwise subsampling indicated that sequencing depth was expected to affect the degree of clonotype sharing among donors. Sampling was restricted to blood, and TCR repertoires in tissue are likely to differ from TCR repertoires in blood. Because the study included only a small number of donors, the genetic and exposure-history diversity represented was limited. Naive subsets generally had larger estimated clonotype richness than memory subsets. Rarefaction of sorted-subset datasets indicated incomplete sequencing despite the large sequencing depth. Clonotypes shared by all four sorted-subset donors showed higher generation probabilities than non-shared clonotypes.

The germline V and J ends show losses of 1 base and 10 bases respectively, and no gene match explains 5 bases of the junction. CDR1 and CDR2 are drawn from the germline V gene: SGHRS, YFSETQ. The CDR3, from cysteine to phenylalanine, totals 14 residues. The CDR3 DNA has 42 bases and is translated from base 1. The donors were healthy, HIV-negative adults with no recently reported acute infections or vaccinations. Every donor was a Caucasian adult living in Nashville, Tennessee, USA. Magnetic negative selection was used to enrich CD4+ T cells, after which naive cells were positively selected on CD45RA and the negative fraction became the memory subset. Blood was obtained by leukapheresis, after which PBMCs were separated by Ficoll-Histopaque density gradient centrifugation and cryopreserved in liquid nitrogen vapor phase. Purity and quantity of every magnetically sorted T cell population were checked by analytical flow cytometry. From each sorted fraction, genomic DNA was isolated and quantified by UV absorbance on a Nanodrop 2000c.

Recombination connected TRBV5-1 to TRBJ2-1; TRBD2 agrees with 10 junctional bases. The sequencing input was naive CD4+ T cells from PBMCs. What the cell subset or site label conveys for this sample: CD45RA+ positively selected. This TCR came from a man younger than 35 in good health. Some clones in this sample may be carry-over from other donors' samples. The CDR3 protein is CASSLLLAGREQFF. The DNA reads as follows: TGCGCCAGCAGCTTGTTACTAGCGGGAAGAGAGCAGTTCTTC.